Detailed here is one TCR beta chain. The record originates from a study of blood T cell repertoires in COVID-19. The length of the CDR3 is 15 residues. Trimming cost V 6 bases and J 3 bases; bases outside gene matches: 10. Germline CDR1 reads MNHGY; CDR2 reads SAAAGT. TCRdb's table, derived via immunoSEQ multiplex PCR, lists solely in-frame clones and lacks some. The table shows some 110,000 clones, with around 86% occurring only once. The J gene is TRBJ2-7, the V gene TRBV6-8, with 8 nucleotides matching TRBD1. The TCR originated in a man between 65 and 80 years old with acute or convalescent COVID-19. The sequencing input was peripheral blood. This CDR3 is CASSFIRDRSYEQYF. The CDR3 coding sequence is TGTGCCAGCAGCTTCATCCGGGACAGGAGCTACGAGCAGTACTTC.